This T cell receptor beta chain was captured by sequencing in a study of blood T cell repertoires in COVID-19. Here immunoSEQ multiplex PCR was the method, and the copy in TCRdb shows in-frame clones only, minus some. Among some 74,000 clones listed, just over 90% were seen once. V lost 1 base, J lost 8 bases, and 9 bases lay in between. The CDR3 contains 13 residues. Per germline, CDR1 MGHDK and CDR2 SYGVNS. This clonotype was sampled from a man between 45 and 60 years old with COVID-19, enrolled during active disease. The sequencing sample was made of peripheral blood. The V gene is TRBV25-1, the J gene TRBJ2-1, with D maybe TRBD1 (6 bases). As DNA, the CDR3 is TGTGCCAGCAGTGAATTACAGGGACATGAGCAGTTCTTC. This gives the protein CASSELQGHEQFF. The variable domain in full, with the rest retrieved from reference TRBV25-1 and TRBJ2-1, is EADIYQTPRYLVIGTGKKITLECSQTMGHDKMYWYQQDPGMELHLIHYSYGVNSTEKGDLSSESTVSRIRTEHFPLTLESARPSHTSQYLCASSELQGHEQFFGPGTRLTVL.